This T cell receptor (beta chain) was found in a study of Ad26.COV2.S vaccination and SARS-CoV-2 variants (dated by TCRdb to the early 2020s). Study-wide context: Vaccine-arm donors came from COV1001, a multicentre, randomized, double-blind, placebo-controlled phase I-IIa trial of Ad26.COV2.S in healthy adults. The TCR-sequenced set comprised around 30 samples: about 19 Ad26.COV2.S vaccine recipients, 5 placebo recipients and 8 SARS-CoV-2 convalescent individuals. Trial participants were randomized into five groups of five, in which low-dose or high-dose Ad26.COV2.S was given once or twice, or placebo was given on both occasions. Ad26.COV2.S was given intramuscularly at 5x10^10 or 1x10^11 viral particles, as a single shot or as two shots 56 days apart. TCRbeta repertoire sequencing served as the tool for gauging how specific and how broad the SARS-CoV-2-reactive T cell receptors were following Ad26.COV2.S vaccination. Investigators did not know the trial group allocation while performing experiments and assessing outcomes.

Study-wide conclusions, independent of this receptor: Non-spike TCR breadth was comparable between vaccine and placebo recipients, consistent with the vaccine containing only spike. Substantial breadth of spike-specific CD8+ and CD4+ T cell responses was reported after vaccination. Comparing responses between vaccine doses or regimens was not something the study was powered to do. Ad26.COV2.S recipients had higher spike-specific TCR breadth than placebo recipients (P = 0.0014). According to the authors, total T cell responses may have been underestimated by the TCR breadth and depth analyses.

According to the study, the label for this sample's treatment or condition signals: roughly 19 received Ad26.COV2.S at low or high dose, single or two shots; several received placebo; per-sample allocation not given. For vaccine and placebo recipients, the sequenced repertoires came from samples collected on day 63 after the first injection. In Cohort 1b, roughly 26 adults aged 18-55 years were enrolled at a single site in Boston, USA, between 29 July and 7 August 2020. As a vaccine, Ad26.COV2.S was a replication-incompetent adenovirus type 26 vector that expressed a prefusion-stabilized SARS-CoV-2 spike protein derived from the original Wuhan strain. Worth noting for this clone: What this receptor recognizes is not known. No much larger clone exists at a distance of one base, and base qualities are not known.

The immunoSEQ Assay was the method used to sequence TCRbeta CDR3 regions. After extraction, genomic DNA underwent amplification by bias-controlled multiplex PCR, followed by high-throughput sequencing. For the original study's pipeline: To quantify the absolute abundance of every unique TCRbeta CDR3 region, sequences were collapsed and filtered. T cell fraction was estimated by normalizing TCRbeta template counts to usable DNA, which was measured by amplifying reference genes present in all nucleated cells. Repertoire TCRs were annotated as SARS-CoV-2-specific by exact matching of V gene, CDR3 amino acid sequence and J gene to a known reactive TCR set. The reference SARS-CoV-2 TCR set was obtained from MIRA and was filtered for enrichment in COVID-19-positive ImmuneCODE repertoires, whereby public or cross-reactive TCRs were removed. Using the MIRA antigens, annotated TCRs were further analysed by specific ORF or by position within an ORF. Depth was the summed frequency of annotated unique rearrangements, while breadth was defined as annotated unique rearrangements over total unique productive rearrangements. Two-sided Wilcoxon rank-sum tests were applied when comparing TCR breadth between groups. Imported from immuneACCESS, the table was reduced by TCRdb to in-frame sequences with V and J called. These copies leave out some clones; in studies compared against another copy, an unresolved V gene accounts for under half, and the cause of the remainder is not known. V, J and clone size were drawn from that table, and D and trimming were deduced from the DNA. The sample table shows a few hundred thousand clones, and roughly 90% are seen once. Jointly, the top ten make up approximately 4% of the sample.

The CDR3 runs 9 amino acids, cysteine and phenylalanine included. The entry retains the CDR3 DNA only, 27 bases that are in frame from base 1. The germline V gene sets CDR1 to SQVTM and CDR2 to ANQGSEA. The chain is encoded by TRBV29-1 joined to TRBJ2-3; the D gene is possibly TRBD1 or TRBD2, each agreeing over 5 bases. The clonotype was recovered from a person aged 18-60 years who received the Ad26.COV2.S COVID-19 vaccine or a placebo. The sample here was peripheral blood, taken in a trial of Ad26.COV2.S vaccine versus placebo. The CDR3 region has the sequence CSEGDTQYF. The DNA is as follows: TGCAGTGAGGGGGATACGCAGTATTTT.